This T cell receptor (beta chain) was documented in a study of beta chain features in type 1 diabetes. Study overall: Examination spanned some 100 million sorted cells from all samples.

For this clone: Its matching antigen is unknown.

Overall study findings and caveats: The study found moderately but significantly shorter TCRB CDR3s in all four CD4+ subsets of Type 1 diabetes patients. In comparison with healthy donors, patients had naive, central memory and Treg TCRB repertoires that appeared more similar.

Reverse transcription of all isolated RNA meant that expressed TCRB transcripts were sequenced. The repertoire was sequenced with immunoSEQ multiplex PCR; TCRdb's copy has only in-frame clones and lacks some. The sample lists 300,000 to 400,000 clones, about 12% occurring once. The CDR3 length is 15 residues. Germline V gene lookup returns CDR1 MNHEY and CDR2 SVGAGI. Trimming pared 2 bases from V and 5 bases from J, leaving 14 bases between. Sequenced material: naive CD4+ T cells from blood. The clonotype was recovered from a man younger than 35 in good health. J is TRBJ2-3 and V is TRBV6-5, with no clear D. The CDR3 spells CASSYTSTLGDTQYF. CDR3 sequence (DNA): TGTGCCAGCAGTTACACCAGTACGCTAGGAGATACGCAGTATTTT.